The sequence of this TCR beta chain was determined in a study of blood T cells in healthy people across ages. A second PCR, run for roughly 7 to 12 cycles, used a sample-barcoded 5' primer plus a J-beta primer mix. MiXCR was run by TCRdb on the 5' RACE reads, yielding one entry per CDR3 protein. Here the sample spans roughly 410,000 distinct CDR3 sequences, 52% being singletons. Findings of the study overall: Older individuals had lower TCR beta diversity per million T cells (the decline was roughly linear).

With regard to this clonotype: Its matching antigen is unknown.

This TCR came from a man aged 55 to 69 in good health. Source material: blood.

The CDR3 here is CASSLDWGTSEQYF. In nucleotides, the CDR3 is TGCGCCAGCAGCTTAGACTGGGGAACGAGTGAGCAGTACTTC. The chain has TRBV5-1 and TRBJ2-7; unclear D gene. From germline, CDR1 is SGHRS and CDR2 YFSETQ. V lost 2 bases and J 7 bases, leaving 16 bases between the germline ends. The CDR3 loop spans 14 amino acids.